These T cell receptor beta chains were read from a single sample in a study of early T cells in non-severe SARS-CoV-2 infection. One entry per CDR3 protein results from TCRdb running MiXCR on the 5' RACE reads. Counted here are about 33,000 distinct CDR3 sequences, around 5% occurring once; the ten biggest clones make up roughly 15%. The sequenced material came from whole blood. The receptor source for this set is an adult who was a healthcare worker with PCR-confirmed SARS-CoV-2 infection or an uninfected control (not recorded which). Both conserved end residues are part of each CDR3. Fields, in order: V gene, J gene, clone size, CDR3 protein. Only some rows state a clone size, as once, few, many or a class for expanded clones.

V gene: TRBV18
J gene: TRBJ1-3
clone size: NA
CDR3 protein: CASSRTGQPSSGNTIYF

V gene: TRBV7-6
J gene: TRBJ2-1
clone size: NA
CDR3 protein: CASSFSGTSGGAWNEQFF

V gene: TRBV28
J gene: TRBJ2-5
clone size: NA
CDR3 protein: CASSSHVEGETQYF

V gene: TRBV29-1
J gene: TRBJ1-1
clone size: few
CDR3 protein: CSVGQGGEYTEAFF

V gene: TRBV7-9
J gene: TRBJ2-5
clone size: few
CDR3 protein: CASSEVVGGETQYF

V gene: TRBV7-2
J gene: TRBJ2-2
clone size: few
CDR3 protein: CASSLVRAGELFF

V gene: TRBV6-6
J gene: TRBJ2-5
clone size: few
CDR3 protein: CASTRDRGKTQYF

V gene: TRBV7-9
J gene: TRBJ1-1
clone size: many
CDR3 protein: CASSSSGGTEAFF

V gene: TRBV7-2
J gene: TRBJ2-3
clone size: many
CDR3 protein: CASSLRQLTDTQYF

V gene: TRBV6-6
J gene: TRBJ1-1
clone size: many
CDR3 protein: CASSPRQGTEAFF

V gene: TRBV6-1
J gene: TRBJ2-5
clone size: many
CDR3 protein: CASSRPSRETQYF

V gene: TRBV20-1
J gene: TRBJ1-5
clone size: few
CDR3 protein: CSAGQDKPQHF

V gene: TRBV4-3
J gene: TRBJ2-5
clone size: few
CDR3 protein: CASSQDETGQETQYF

V gene: TRBV29-1
J gene: TRBJ2-5
clone size: many
CDR3 protein: CSVELPRSYQETQYF

V gene: TRBV18
J gene: TRBJ1-5
clone size: many
CDR3 protein: CASPSSLTKTGTEYQPQHF

V gene: TRBV6-5
J gene: TRBJ1-1
clone size: many
CDR3 protein: CASREAGTPNTEAFF

V gene: TRBV5-5
J gene: TRBJ2-2
clone size: many
CDR3 protein: CASRAGPTGELFF

V gene: TRBV11-2
J gene: TRBJ2-1
clone size: few
CDR3 protein: CASSGRHEQFF

V gene: TRBV5-1
J gene: TRBJ2-7
clone size: many
CDR3 protein: CASSLDPGTDAYSYEQYF

V gene: TRBV12-2
J gene: TRBJ1-2
clone size: NA
CDR3 protein: CASRYKGGLRIRYTF

V gene: TRBV19
J gene: TRBJ2-1
clone size: few
CDR3 protein: CASGGNIYNEQFF

V gene: TRBV5-6
J gene: TRBJ2-1
clone size: many
CDR3 protein: CASSYVGTGYNEQFF

V gene: TRBV6-6
J gene: TRBJ1-5
clone size: NA
CDR3 protein: CASTLGDRNQPQHF

V gene: TRBV15
J gene: TRBJ1-5
clone size: NA
CDR3 protein: CATAVFSNQPQHF

V gene: TRBV6-5
J gene: TRBJ2-7
clone size: few
CDR3 protein: CASSLQTSWDEQYF

V gene: TRBV2
J gene: TRBJ1-1
clone size: many
CDR3 protein: CASSEALQQNTEVFF

V gene: TRBV5-4
J gene: TRBJ1-1
clone size: many
CDR3 protein: CASSPQRRGEAFF

V gene: TRBV4-1
J gene: TRBJ1-1
clone size: few
CDR3 protein: CASSHQPNTEAFF

V gene: TRBV28
J gene: TRBJ1-5
clone size: many
CDR3 protein: CASSAGQGYQPQHF

V gene: TRBV4-3
J gene: TRBJ2-7
clone size: few
CDR3 protein: CASSQDRWARAYEQYF

V gene: TRBV2
J gene: TRBJ2-7
clone size: many
CDR3 protein: CASSASRGHGYEQYF

V gene: TRBV2
J gene: TRBJ1-2
clone size: many
CDR3 protein: CASSPQGGFGYTF

V gene: TRBV9
J gene: TRBJ2-5
clone size: NA
CDR3 protein: CASSVLPGTETQYF

V gene: TRBV12-3/TRBV12-4
J gene: TRBJ2-2
clone size: many
CDR3 protein: CASTWARSDTGELFF

V gene: TRBV7-3
J gene: TRBJ2-2
clone size: NA
CDR3 protein: CASSKGLASGTGELFF

V gene: TRBV7-7
J gene: TRBJ2-1
clone size: many
CDR3 protein: CASSPYGGMAGEQFF

V gene: TRBV3-1
J gene: TRBJ2-7
clone size: few
CDR3 protein: CASSLWGEQYF

V gene: TRBV19
J gene: TRBJ2-1
clone size: NA
CDR3 protein: CASSIIGGAREQFF

V gene: TRBV6-2/TRBV6-3
J gene: TRBJ2-3
clone size: few
CDR3 protein: CASSYSPGLKDTQYF

V gene: TRBV20-1
J gene: TRBJ1-2
clone size: many
CDR3 protein: CSARPGGYGYTF

V gene: TRBV28
J gene: TRBJ1-2
clone size: many
CDR3 protein: CASSSGPFGYTF

V gene: TRBV11-2
J gene: TRBJ1-6
clone size: NA
CDR3 protein: CASSLDNSPLHF

V gene: TRBV5-5
J gene: TRBJ2-7
clone size: NA
CDR3 protein: CASSFGPQNYEQYF

V gene: TRBV18
J gene: TRBJ1-1
clone size: few
CDR3 protein: CASSPQTSSEAFF